The entry that follows covers one T cell receptor beta chain sequence. Its antigen remains unidentified. The record originates from a study of CD8 T cells in Susac syndrome. Looking at the study overall: Blood was drawn from patients with Susac syndrome. At that point, they were therapy-naive, on corticosteroids, or on intravenous immunoglobulin alone. Regarding the study as a whole: By the study's own acknowledgment, its TCR sequencing and HLA analysis included relatively few individuals.

TEMRA cells were FACS-enriched, unlike CD8+ and CD4+ T cells, which were negatively isolated. V trimming: 6 bases; J trimming: 4 bases; junction bases outside the gene matches: 12. The CDR3 runs 16 residues. Reverse transcription used about 0.45 to 1 ug RNA and random hexamers. TCR beta CDR3 was amplified by immunoSEQ covering 54 Vbeta and 13 Jbeta. MiXCR, run by TCRdb on the immunoSEQ multiplex PCR reads, gives a single entry per CDR3 protein. The profile covers hundreds of thousands of distinct CDR3 sequences, with 94% appearing a single time and over 0.15% taken by the ten largest. V gene TRBV12-3 or TRBV12-4 combines with J gene TRBJ2-3, with TRBD2 matching over 8 bases. The sample consisted of CD4+ T cells from PBMCs. The TCR comes from a human donor with Susac syndrome. The CDR3 coding sequence is TGTGCCAGCAGCCCGTCTAGCGGGCAGGGCGCAGATACGCAGTATTTT. It codes for CASSPSSGQGADTQYF.